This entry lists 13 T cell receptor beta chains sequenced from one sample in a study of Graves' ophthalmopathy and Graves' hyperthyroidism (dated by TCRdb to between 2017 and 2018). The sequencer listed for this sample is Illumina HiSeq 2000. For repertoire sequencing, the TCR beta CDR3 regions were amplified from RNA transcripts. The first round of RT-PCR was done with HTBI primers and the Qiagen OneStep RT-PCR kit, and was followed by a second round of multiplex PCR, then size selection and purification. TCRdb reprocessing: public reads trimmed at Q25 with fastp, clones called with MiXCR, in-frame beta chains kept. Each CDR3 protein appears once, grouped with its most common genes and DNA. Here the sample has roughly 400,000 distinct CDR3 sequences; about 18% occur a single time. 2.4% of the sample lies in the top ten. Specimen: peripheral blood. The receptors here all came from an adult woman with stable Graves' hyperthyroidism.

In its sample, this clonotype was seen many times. The CDR3 DNA follows: TGCCGCCCCGAAGGGACAGGGGCCTATGGCTACACCTTC. Its protein product is CRPEGTGAYGYTF. This chain uses TRBV20-1 with TRBJ1-2; 10 bases are a match to TRBD1. The CDR3 covers 13 residues. CDR1 and CDR2 (germline): DFQATT, SNEGSKA (reference sequence).

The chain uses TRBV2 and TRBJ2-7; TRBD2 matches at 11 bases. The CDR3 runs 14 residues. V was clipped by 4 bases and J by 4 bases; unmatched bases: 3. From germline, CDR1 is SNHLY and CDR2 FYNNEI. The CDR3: CASSAGLAGYEQYF. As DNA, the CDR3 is TGTGCCAGCAGTGCAGGACTAGCGGGTTACGAGCAGTACTTC.

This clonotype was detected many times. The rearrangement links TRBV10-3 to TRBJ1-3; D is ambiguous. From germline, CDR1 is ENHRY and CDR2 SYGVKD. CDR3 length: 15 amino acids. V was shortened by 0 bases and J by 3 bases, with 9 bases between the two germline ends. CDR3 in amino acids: CAISESRGFGNTIYF. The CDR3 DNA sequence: TGTGCCATCAGTGAGTCGAGAGGGTTTGGAAACACCATATATTTT.

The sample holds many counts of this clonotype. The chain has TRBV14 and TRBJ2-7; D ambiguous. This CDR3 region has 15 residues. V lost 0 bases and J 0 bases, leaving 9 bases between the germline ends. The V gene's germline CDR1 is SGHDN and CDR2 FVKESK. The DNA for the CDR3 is TGTGCCAGCAGCCAAGACGGGCAGAGCTCCTACGAGCAGTACTTC. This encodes CASSQDGQSSYEQYF.

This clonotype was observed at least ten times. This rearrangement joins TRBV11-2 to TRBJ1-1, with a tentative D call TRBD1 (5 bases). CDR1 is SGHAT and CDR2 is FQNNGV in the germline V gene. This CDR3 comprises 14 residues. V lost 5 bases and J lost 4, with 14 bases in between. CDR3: CASSPSGWSTEAFF. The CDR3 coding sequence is TGTGCCAGCAGCCCCTCAGGGTGGAGCACTGAAGCTTTCTTT.

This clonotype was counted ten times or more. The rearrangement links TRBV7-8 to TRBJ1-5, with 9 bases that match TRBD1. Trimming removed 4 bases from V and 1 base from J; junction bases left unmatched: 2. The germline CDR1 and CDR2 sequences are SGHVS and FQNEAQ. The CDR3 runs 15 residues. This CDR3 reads CASSSGQGSNQPQHF. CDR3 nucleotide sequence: TGTGCCAGCAGCTCCGGACAGGGGAGCAATCAGCCCCAGCATTTT.

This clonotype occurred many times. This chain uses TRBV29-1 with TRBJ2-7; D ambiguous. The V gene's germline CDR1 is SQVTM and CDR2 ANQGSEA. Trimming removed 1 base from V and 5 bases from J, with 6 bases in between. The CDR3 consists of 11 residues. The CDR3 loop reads CSVEGTHEQYF. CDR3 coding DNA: TGCAGCGTTGAAGGGACCCACGAGCAGTACTTC.

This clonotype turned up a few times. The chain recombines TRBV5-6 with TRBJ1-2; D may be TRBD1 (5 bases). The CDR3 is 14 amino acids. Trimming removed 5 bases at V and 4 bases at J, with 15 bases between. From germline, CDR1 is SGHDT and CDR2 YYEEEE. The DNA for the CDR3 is TGTGCCAGCAGACCCGGGGGGTGGATCTATGGCTACACCTTC. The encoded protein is CASRPGGWIYGYTF.

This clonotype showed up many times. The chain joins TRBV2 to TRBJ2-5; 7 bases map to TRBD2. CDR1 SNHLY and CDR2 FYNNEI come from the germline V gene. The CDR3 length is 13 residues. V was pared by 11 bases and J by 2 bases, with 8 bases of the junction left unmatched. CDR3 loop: CAGPPGLQETQYF. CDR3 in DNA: TGTGCCGGGCCCCCGGGACTACAAGAGACCCAGTACTTC.

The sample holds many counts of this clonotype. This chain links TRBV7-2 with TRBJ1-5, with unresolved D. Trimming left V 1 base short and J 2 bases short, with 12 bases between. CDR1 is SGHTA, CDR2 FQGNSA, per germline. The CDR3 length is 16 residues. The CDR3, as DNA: TGTGCCAGCAGCTTAGAGGGAGGGTGGGGCAATCAGCCCCAGCATTTT. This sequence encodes CASSLEGGWGNQPQHF.

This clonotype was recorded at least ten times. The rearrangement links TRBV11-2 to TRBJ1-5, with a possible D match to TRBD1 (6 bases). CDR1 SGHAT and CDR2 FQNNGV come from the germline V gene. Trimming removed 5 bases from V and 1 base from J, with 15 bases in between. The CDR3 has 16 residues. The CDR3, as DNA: TGTGCCAGCAGCGCCCGGGGAGGGGGGAGCAATCAGCCCCAGCATTTT. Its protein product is CASSARGGGSNQPQHF.

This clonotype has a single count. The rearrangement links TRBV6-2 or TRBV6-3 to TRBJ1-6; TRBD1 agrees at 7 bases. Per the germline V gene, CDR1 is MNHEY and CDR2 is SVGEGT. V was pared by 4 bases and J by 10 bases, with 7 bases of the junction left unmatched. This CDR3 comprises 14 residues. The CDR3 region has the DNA TGTGCCAGCAGTTTACGGGACAGAAGATCACCCCTCCACTTT. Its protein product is CASSLRDRRSPLHF.

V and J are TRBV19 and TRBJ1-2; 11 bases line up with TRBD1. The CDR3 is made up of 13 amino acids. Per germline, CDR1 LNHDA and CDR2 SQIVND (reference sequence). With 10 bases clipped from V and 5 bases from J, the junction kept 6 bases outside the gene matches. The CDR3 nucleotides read TGTGCCACTTGGACAGGGGGCGAGTATGGCTACACCTTC. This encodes CATWTGGEYGYTF.